One T cell receptor beta chain is described in this entry. Antigen unknown. V lost 0 bases to trimming and J lost 8 bases; unmatched junction nucleotides: 9. The CDR3 totals 15 residues. Germline CDR1 MGHDK, CDR2 SYGVNS. TCRbeta library preparation incorporated unique molecular identifiers. TCRdb redid the calling of the PCR reads with MiXCR, one entry per CDR3 protein. The repertoire holds about 300,000 distinct CDR3 sequences, with 6.5% to 9% as singletons. The data belong to a study of T-cell reconstitution after alpha-beta-depleted transplantation in children. Study conclusions and caveats: After transplant, at about two months, alpha-beta T cells were reportedly derived from several hundred expanded graft clones. Elevated TCRbeta diversity at day 60 was traced, in some patients, to surviving recipient T cells and thymic progenitors. At the one-year point after transplant, T-cell counts and TCRbeta diversity were found to come mostly from T cells that had been newly produced.

The specimen comprised peripheral blood, sampled 360 days after TCRalphabeta/CD19-depleted stem cell transplant. The TCR was taken from a female patient aged 2-10 years who had a stem cell transplant for Fanconi anemia, so the T cells may come from the graft donor. The genes are TRBV25-1 and TRBJ1-2, with 7 nucleotides matching TRBD1. The CDR3 DNA sequence: TGTGCCAGCAGTGAATATTTTCCAGGGGGTAAGGGCTACACCTTC. Its protein product is CASSEYFPGGKGYTF.